This section outlines one T cell receptor (beta chain) sequence together with its context. What it binds is not known. The data are from a study of shared clonotypes between healthy human individuals. Germline V CDR1 and CDR2: SGHAT, FQNNGV. The CDR3 has 13 amino acids. With 2 bases removed from V and 7 bases from J, the gap between germline ends came to 11 bases. Findings of the study overall: Clonotype sharing among donors was thought likely to change with sequencing depth. As a rule, naive subsets had a larger estimated richness than memory subsets. Incomplete sequencing of sorted subsets was indicated by rarefaction despite large depth.

The DNA input per sorted-subset replicate PCR was roughly 0.2 ug, corresponding to around 30,000 T cell genomes. TCRdb's copy holds only in-frame clones and misses some; the assay was immunoSEQ multiplex PCR. The data contain roughly 2 million clones, roughly 94% of them seen just once; the ten biggest clones take up 0.1% to 0.15%. The sample comprised naive CD4+ T cells sorted from blood. The sample's subset: CD45RA+ positively selected. V usage is TRBV11-2 and J usage is TRBJ1-1, with D perhaps TRBD1 (5 bases). The clonotype originates from a man younger than 35 in good health. The CDR3, as DNA: TGTGCCAGCAGCTTAATGGGGGGATTTGAAGCTTTCTTT. Its protein is CASSLMGGFEAFF.